The T cell receptor beta chain under discussion was sequenced for a study of T cell responses to AZD1222 COVID-19 vaccine. Findings of the study overall: Once two AZD1222 doses were given, Spike-specific TCR breadth and depth went up. Most donors were white British and more were female, and clonal diversity was possibly underestimated.

This CDR3 is built from 14 residues. Per the germline V gene, CDR1 is SGDLS and CDR2 is YYNGEE. V lost 3 bases to trimming and J lost 5 bases, with 14 bases between them. Produced via immunoSEQ multiplex PCR; TCRdb's table is partial and in-frame only. Of around 150,000 clones in the sample, 70% to 90% were seen once. On this clone: The antigen is not known.

The receptor's source is an adult in good health. The chain combines TRBV9 with TRBJ1-1; no firm D call. Sequencing used peripheral blood, obtained on day 0 of AZD1222 vaccination. CDR3 amino acids: CASSADTSWTEAFF. In DNA, the CDR3 is TGTGCCAGCAGCGCTGACACATCGTGGACTGAAGCTTTCTTT.